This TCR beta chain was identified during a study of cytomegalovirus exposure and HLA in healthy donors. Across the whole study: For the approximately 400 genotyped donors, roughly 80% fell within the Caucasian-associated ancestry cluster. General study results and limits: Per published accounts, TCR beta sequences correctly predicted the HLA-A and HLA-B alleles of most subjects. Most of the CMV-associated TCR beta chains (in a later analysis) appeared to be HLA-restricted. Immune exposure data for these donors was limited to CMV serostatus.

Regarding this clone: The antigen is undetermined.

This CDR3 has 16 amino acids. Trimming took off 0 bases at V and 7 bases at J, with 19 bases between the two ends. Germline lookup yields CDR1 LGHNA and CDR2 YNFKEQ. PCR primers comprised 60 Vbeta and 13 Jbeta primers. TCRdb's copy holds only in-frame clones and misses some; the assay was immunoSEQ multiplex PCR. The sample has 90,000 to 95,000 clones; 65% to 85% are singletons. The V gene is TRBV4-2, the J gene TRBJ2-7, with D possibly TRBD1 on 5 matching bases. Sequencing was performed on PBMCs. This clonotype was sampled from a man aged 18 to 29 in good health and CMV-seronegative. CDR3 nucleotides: TGTGCCAGCAGCCAAGATGGCGGACAAAAATTCCGTGAGCAGTACTTC. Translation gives CASSQDGGQKFREQYF.